Detailed here is one TCR beta chain. Its antigen is unknown. Per sample, at least 6 micrograms of total RNA were extracted. Primers used in a second PCR of about 6 to 11 cycles were a sample-barcoded 5' primer and a J-beta primer mix. TCRdb redid the calling of the 5' RACE reads with MiXCR, one entry per CDR3 protein. Among approximately 800,000 distinct CDR3 sequences listed, around 36% were seen once. This entry is derived from a study of blood T cells in healthy people across ages. For the study at large: Per every two T cells, about one barcoded beta molecule was captured by template switching. Notes on the study in general: The authors considered diversity estimates from one million T cells to be underestimates.

The CDR3 totals 16 residues. The V and J ends lost 0 bases and 6 bases respectively, with 17 bases between them. Germline CDR1 SGHTA, CDR2 FQGNSA. The sample taken for sequencing was blood. This chain links TRBV7-2 with TRBJ1-2; D uncertain. The TCR was taken from a man aged 18 to 29 in good health. The CDR3 is CASSLATEPLVNGYTF. In DNA, the CDR3 is TGTGCCAGCAGCTTAGCCACAGAACCTCTCGTTAATGGCTACACCTTC.